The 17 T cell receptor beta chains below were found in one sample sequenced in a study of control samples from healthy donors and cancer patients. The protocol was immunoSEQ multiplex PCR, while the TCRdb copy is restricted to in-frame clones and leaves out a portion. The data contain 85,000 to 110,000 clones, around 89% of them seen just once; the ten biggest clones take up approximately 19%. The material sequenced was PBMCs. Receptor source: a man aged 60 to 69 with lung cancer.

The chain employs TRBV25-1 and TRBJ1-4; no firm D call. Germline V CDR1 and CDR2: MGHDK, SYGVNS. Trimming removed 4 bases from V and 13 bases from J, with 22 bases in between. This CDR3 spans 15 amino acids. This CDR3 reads CASSATGLSLAGLFF. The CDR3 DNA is TGTGCCAGCAGTGCTACCGGGCTCAGTCTCGCCGGACTGTTTTTT.

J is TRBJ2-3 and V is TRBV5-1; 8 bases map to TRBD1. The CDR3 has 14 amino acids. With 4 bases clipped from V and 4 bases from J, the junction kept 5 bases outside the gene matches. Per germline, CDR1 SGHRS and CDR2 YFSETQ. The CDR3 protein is CASSMTGAPDTQYF. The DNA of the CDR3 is TGCGCCAGCAGCATGACAGGGGCCCCAGATACGCAGTATTTT.

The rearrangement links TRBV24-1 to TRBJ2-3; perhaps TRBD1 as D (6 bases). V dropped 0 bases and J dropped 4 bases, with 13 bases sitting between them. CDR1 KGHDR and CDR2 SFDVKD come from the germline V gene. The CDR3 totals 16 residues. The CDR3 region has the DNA TGTGCCACCAGTGATTTGGGGACACAGGCATCAGATACGCAGTATTTT. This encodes CATSDLGTQASDTQYF.

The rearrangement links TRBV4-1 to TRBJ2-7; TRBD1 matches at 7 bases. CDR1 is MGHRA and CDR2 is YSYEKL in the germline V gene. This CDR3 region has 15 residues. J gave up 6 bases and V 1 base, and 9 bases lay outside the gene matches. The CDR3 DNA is TGCGCCAGCAGCCAAGGGTGGGCGACAGGGACCGAGCAGTACGTC. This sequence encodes CASSQGWATGTEQYV.

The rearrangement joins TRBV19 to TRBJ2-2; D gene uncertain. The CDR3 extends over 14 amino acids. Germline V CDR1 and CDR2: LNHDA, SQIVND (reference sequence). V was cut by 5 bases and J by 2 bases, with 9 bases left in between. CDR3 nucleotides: TGTGCCAGTAGTCCCCAGGCTAACACCGGGGAGCTGTTTTTT. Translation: CASSPQANTGELFF.

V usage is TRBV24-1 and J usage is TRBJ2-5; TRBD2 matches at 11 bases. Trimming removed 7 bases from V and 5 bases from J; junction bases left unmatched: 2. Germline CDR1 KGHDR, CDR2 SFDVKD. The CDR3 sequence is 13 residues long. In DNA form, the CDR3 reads TGTGCCACCAGGGGGACTAGCGGCGAGACCCAGTACTTC. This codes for CATRGTSGETQYF.

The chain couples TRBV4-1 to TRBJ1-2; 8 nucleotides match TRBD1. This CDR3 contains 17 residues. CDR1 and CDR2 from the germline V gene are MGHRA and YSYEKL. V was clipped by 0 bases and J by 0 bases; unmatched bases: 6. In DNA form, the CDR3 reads TGCGCCAGCAGCCAAGATCCAGGACAGGGTTCTAACTATGGCTACACCTTC. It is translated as CASSQDPGQGSNYGYTF.

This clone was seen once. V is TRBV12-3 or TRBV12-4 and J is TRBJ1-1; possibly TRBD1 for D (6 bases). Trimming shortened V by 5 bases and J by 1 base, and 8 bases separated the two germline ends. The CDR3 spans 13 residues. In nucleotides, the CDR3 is TGTGCCAGCAGTGGACAGCCGAACACTGAAGCTTTCTTT. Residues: CASSGQPNTEAFF.

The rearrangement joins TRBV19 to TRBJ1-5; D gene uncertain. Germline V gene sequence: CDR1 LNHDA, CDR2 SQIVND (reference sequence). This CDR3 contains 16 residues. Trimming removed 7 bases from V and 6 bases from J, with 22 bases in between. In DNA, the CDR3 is TGTGCCAGTACCCCGGGGTCTTGGGTCGTAGGTCAGCCCCAGCATTTT. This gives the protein CASTPGSWVVGQPQHF.

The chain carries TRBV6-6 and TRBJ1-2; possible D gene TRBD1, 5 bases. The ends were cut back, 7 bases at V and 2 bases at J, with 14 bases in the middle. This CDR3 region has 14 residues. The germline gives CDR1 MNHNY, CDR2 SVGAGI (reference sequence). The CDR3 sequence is CASTLAQGNYGYTF. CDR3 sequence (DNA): TGTGCCAGCACCCTCGCTCAGGGCAACTATGGCTACACCTTC.

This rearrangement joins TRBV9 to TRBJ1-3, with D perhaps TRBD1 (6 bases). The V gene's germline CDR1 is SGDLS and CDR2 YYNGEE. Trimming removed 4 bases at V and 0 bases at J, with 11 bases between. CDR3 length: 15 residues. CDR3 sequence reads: CASSLTGYSGNTIYF. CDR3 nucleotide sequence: TGTGCCAGCAGCCTTACAGGGTACTCTGGAAACACCATATATTTT.

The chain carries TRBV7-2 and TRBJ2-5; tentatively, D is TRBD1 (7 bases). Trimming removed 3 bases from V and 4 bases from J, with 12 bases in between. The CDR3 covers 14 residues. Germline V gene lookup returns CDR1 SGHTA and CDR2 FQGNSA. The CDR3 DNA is TGTGCCAGCAGCTTTCAGGGGGGACGAGAGACCCAGTACTTC. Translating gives CASSFQGGRETQYF.

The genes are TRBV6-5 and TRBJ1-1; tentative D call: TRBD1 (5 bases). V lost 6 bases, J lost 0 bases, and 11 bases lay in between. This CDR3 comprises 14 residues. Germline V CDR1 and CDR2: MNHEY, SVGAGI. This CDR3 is CASSYAGLNTEAFF. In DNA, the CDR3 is TGTGCCAGCAGCTACGCAGGGTTGAACACTGAAGCTTTCTTT.

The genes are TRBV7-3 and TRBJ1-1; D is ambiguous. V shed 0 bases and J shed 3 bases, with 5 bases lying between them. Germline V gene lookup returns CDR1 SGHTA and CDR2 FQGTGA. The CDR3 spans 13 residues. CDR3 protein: CASSLTRYTEAFF. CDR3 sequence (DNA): TGTGCCAGCAGCTTAACCAGGTACACTGAAGCTTTCTTT.

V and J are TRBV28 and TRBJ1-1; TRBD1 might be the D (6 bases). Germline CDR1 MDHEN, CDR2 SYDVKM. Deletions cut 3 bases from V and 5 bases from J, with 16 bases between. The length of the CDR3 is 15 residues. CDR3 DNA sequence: TGTGCCAGCAGTTTCTTCACAGGGAAGGGGACTGAAGCTTTCTTT. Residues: CASSFFTGKGTEAFF.

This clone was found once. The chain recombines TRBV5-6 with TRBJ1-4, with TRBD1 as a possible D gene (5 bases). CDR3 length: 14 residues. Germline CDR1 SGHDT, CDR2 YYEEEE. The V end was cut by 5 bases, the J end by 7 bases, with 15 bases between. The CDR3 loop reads CASSYRDGGEKLFF. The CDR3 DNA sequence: TGTGCCAGCAGTTACCGGGACGGAGGTGAAAAACTGTTTTTT.

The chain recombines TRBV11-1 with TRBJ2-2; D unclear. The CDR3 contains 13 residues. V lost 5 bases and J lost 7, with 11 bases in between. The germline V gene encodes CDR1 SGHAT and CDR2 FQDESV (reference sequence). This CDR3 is CASSPPVGGELFF. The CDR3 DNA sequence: TGTGCCAGCAGCCCCCCGGTCGGCGGGGAGCTGTTTTTT.